Shown below are 2 T cell receptor beta chains from a single sample sequenced in a study of identical twins. Each CDR3 protein is one row after TCRdb ran MiXCR on the 5' RACE reads. The table lists a few hundred thousand distinct CDR3 sequences, over 5% of them singletons, with approximately 15% in the top ten. Another study also made use of these data, one on T cells expressing NK-cell markers.

Sequencing was carried out using CD8+ T cells sorted from blood. These receptors were taken from a woman between 18 and 29 years old in good health.

The rearrangement links TRBV27 to TRBJ2-7; possibly TRBD2 for D (6 bases). The CDR3 totals 13 residues. Germline CDR1 reads MNHEY; CDR2 reads SMNVEV (reference sequence). V was pared by 8 bases and J by 0 bases, with 11 bases between. The CDR3 DNA sequence: TGTGCCAGCGGAGGGGAAAGCTCCTACGAGCAGTACTTC. It codes for CASGGESSYEQYF.

The chain carries TRBV9 and TRBJ1-2; no definite D call. Trimming pared 7 bases from V and 7 bases from J, leaving 8 bases between. In germline, CDR1 is SGDLS, CDR2 YYNGEE. The length of the CDR3 is 10 residues. CDR3 region: CASGGSGYTF. CDR3 DNA: TGTGCCAGCGGCGGGAGTGGCTACACCTTC.